Here is one T cell receptor (beta chain) with its context. Its target is unknown. The Oncomine TCR Beta short-read assay was applied to DNA of cultured CD4+ T cells. After culture, CD4+ T cells served as the source for genomic DNA extraction. Using its own MiXCR run on the PCR reads, TCRdb lists one record per CDR3 protein. Of about 11,000 distinct CDR3 sequences in the sample, around 26% are singletons; the top ten hold 19%. V lost 5 bases to trimming and J lost 2 bases; unmatched junction nucleotides: 5. This CDR3 is 14 amino acids long. Germline CDR1 is MDHEN and CDR2 is SYDVKM. Treatment given: approximately 9-day PBMC culture with coronavirus spike peptide pools or control peptides (ViraFEST assay). CD4+ T cells of the unexposed donor were collected before the COVID-19 pandemic (2011-2018). Expansion of antigen-specific T cells with peptide pools by ViraFEST preceded sequencing of TCRs. Replacement of half the medium with fresh IL-2 medium took place on days 3 and 7.

The sample comes from a study of vaccination and CD4 T cells after COVID-19. Sequencing input: CD4+ T cells from blood, cultured in vitro. The sequence was collected from a human donor in good health. The chain employs TRBV28 and TRBJ2-7; 8 bases agree with TRBD1. The CDR3, as DNA: TGTGCCAGCAGTGAGGGACAGGCTCCCTACGAGCAGTACTTC. Its translation is CASSEGQAPYEQYF. Drawing the rest from reference TRBV28 and TRBJ2-7, the complete variable domain is DVKVTQSSRYLVKRTGEKVFLECVQDMDHENMFWYRQDPGLGLRLIYFSYDVKMKEKGDIPEGYSVSREKKERFSLILESASTNQTSMYLCASSEGQAPYEQYFGPGTRLTVT.